This T cell receptor (beta chain) was identified in a study of blood T cell repertoires in COVID-19. About the study: Acute and convalescent COVID-19 specimens originated in the United States, Italy and Spain.

The assay was immunoSEQ multiplex PCR, and TCRdb's table has in-frame clones only and misses some. This table has around 150,000 clones, approximately 85% appearing once. V lost 3 bases, J lost 4 bases, and 4 bases stayed unmatched. CDR3 size: 14 residues. Germline values: CDR1 LNHDA, CDR2 SQIVND (reference sequence). The sequencing input was peripheral blood. The TCR comes from a man aged 60 to 75 with active or convalescent COVID-19. The chain has TRBV19 and TRBJ1-1; 8 nucleotides match TRBD1. The CDR3 region is CASSINRGGTEAFF. CDR3 bases: TGTGCCAGTAGTATTAACAGGGGGGGCACTGAAGCTTTCTTT. Looking up the rest from reference TRBV19 and TRBJ1-1 gives the full variable domain: DGGITQSPKYLFRKEGQNVTLSCEQNLNHDAMYWYRQDPGQGLRLIYYSQIVNDFQKGDIAEGYSVSREKKESFPLTVTSAQKNPTAFYLCASSINRGGTEAFFGQGTRLTVV.